This T cell receptor (beta chain) was captured by sequencing in a study of cytomegalovirus exposure and HLA in healthy donors. The PCR employed 60 Vbeta primers together with 13 Jbeta primers. Data came from immunoSEQ multiplex PCR; TCRdb stores just in-frame clones and leaves some out. This sample yields more than 90,000 clones, of which about three quarters are seen a single time; 7.1% belongs to the top ten. Germline loops: CDR1 LNHDA, CDR2 SQIVND (reference sequence). V was pared by 9 bases and J by 5 bases, with 10 bases of the junction left unmatched. The length of the CDR3 is 14 residues. Sequencing was carried out using PBMCs. This chain uses TRBV19 with TRBJ2-3, with TRBD1 identical over 8 bases. The source of this sequence is a man aged 35-49 years in good health and CMV-seropositive. The CDR3 loop is CASGVRQGKDTQYF. CDR3 DNA: TGTGCCAGCGGGGTGAGACAGGGGAAAGATACGCAGTATTTT.